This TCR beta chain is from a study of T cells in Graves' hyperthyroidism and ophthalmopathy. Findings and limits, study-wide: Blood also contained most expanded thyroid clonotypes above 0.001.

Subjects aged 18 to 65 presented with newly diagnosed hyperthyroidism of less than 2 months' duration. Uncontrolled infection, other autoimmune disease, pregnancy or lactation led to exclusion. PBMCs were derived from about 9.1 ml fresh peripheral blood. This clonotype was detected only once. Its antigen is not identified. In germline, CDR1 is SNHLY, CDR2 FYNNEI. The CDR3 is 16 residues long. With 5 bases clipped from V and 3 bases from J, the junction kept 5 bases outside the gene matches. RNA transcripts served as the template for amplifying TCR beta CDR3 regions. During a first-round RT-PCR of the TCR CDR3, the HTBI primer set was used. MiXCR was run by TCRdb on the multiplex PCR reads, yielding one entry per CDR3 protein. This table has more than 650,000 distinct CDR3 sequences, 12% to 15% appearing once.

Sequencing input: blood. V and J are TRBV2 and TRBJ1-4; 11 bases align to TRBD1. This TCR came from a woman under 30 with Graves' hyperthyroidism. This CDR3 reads CASSFGQGAANEKLFF. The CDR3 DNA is TGTGCCAGCAGTTTCGGACAGGGGGCGGCTAATGAAAAACTGTTTTTT.